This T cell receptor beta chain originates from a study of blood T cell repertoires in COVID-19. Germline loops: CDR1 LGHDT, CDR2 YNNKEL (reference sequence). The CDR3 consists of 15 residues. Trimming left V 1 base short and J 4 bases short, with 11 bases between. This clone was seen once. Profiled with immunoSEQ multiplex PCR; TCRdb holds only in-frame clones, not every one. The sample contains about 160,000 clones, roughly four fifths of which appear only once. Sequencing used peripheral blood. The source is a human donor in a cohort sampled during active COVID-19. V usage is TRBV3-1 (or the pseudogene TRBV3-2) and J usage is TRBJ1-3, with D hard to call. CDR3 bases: TGTGCCAGCAGCCAAGCCGCCCAGTCAGGAAACACCATATATTTT. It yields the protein CASSQAAQSGNTIYF.